Below, 18 T cell receptor beta chains from the same sample are listed, as sequenced in a study of shared clonotypes between healthy human individuals. Using immunoSEQ multiplex PCR, the repertoire was profiled, and TCRdb retains in-frame clones only, with some absent. The sample yields about 590,000 clones, nearly 97% seen once. Selected positively for CCR7 and CD45RO-negative, naive CD8 cells excluded terminally differentiated effector memory CD45RA+ cells. Sequencing used naive CD8+ T cells sorted from blood. These receptors were taken from a young woman in good health.

The chain recombines TRBV28 with TRBJ2-7; D ambiguous. V shed 2 bases and J shed 4 bases, with 12 bases lying between them. This CDR3 comprises 14 residues. The germline V gene encodes CDR1 MDHEN and CDR2 SYDVKM. This chain's CDR3 is CASSLGFLGYEQYF. The CDR3, as DNA: TGTGCCAGCAGTTTAGGGTTCTTAGGTTACGAGCAGTACTTC.

The chain is built from TRBV4-1 and TRBJ2-7; D possibly corresponds to TRBD2 (5 bases). CDR1 and CDR2 from the germline V gene are MGHRA and YSYEKL. The CDR3 has 13 residues. V was pared by 4 bases and J by 3 bases, with 10 bases between. CDR3 nucleotide sequence: TGCGCCAGCAGCCCCGGACTGATCTACGAGCAGTACTTC. Its translation is CASSPGLIYEQYF.

This rearrangement joins TRBV28 to TRBJ2-1; maybe TRBD2 (5 bases). With 3 bases removed from V and 0 bases from J, the gap between germline ends came to 9 bases. There are 15 residues in the CDR3. Germline CDR1 reads MDHEN; CDR2 reads SYDVKM. In DNA, the CDR3 is TGTGCCAGCAGTTTGTGGAGGAGCTCCTACAATGAGCAGTTCTTC. This translates into CASSLWRSSYNEQFF. Based on the CDR3 plus reference TRBV28 and TRBJ2-1, the full variable domain is DVKVTQSSRYLVKRTGEKVFLECVQDMDHENMFWYRQDPGLGLRLIYFSYDVKMKEKGDIPEGYSVSREKKERFSLILESASTNQTSMYLCASSLWRSSYNEQFFGPGTRLTVL.

This clone was seen once. The same CDR3 is also encoded by other DNA sequences in this sample. V usage is TRBV9 and J usage is TRBJ2-7; 10 bases match TRBD2. V was pared by 2 bases and J by 0 bases, with 2 bases of the junction left unmatched. Germline lookup yields CDR1 SGDLS and CDR2 YYNGEE. This CDR3 contains 15 residues. This CDR3 is CASSVGLADSYEQYF. In DNA form, the CDR3 reads TGTGCCAGCAGCGTCGGACTAGCGGACTCCTACGAGCAGTACTTC.

The gene calls are TRBV4-2 and TRBJ2-1, with D perhaps matching TRBD2 (5 bases). Between the trimmed V and J ends, which lost 6 bases and 6 bases, there was a span of 9 bases. Germline V lookup: CDR1 LGHNA, CDR2 YNFKEQ. The CDR3 is 12 residues long. This chain's CDR3 is CASRLGGNEQFF. CDR3 in DNA: TGTGCCAGCAGACTCGGAGGCAATGAGCAGTTCTTC.

The chain couples TRBV5-1 to TRBJ2-1, with 7 bases lining up with TRBD1. CDR1 is SGHRS and CDR2 is YFSETQ in the germline V gene. The V gene end was trimmed by 4 bases and the J gene end by 2 bases; junction bases not matched to a gene: 9. This CDR3 has 16 residues. In DNA, the CDR3 is TGCGCCAGCAGCCACCCGACAGGGTTCCCCTACAATGAGCAGTTCTTC. Protein: CASSHPTGFPYNEQFF.

The gene calls are TRBV7-2 and TRBJ1-4, with D unresolved. This CDR3 region has 15 residues. Per the germline V gene, CDR1 is SGHTA and CDR2 is FQGNSA. Trimming took off 1 base at V and 4 bases at J, with 10 bases between the two ends. The CDR3 region is CASSLDSGVNEKLFF. The DNA for the CDR3 is TGTGCCAGCAGCTTAGACTCCGGGGTTAATGAAAAACTGTTTTTT.

The rearrangement links TRBV2 to TRBJ2-1; 7 bases match TRBD1. V was pared by 4 bases and J by 2 bases, with 17 bases of the junction left unmatched. The CDR3 has 19 residues. The germline gives CDR1 SNHLY, CDR2 FYNNEI. CDR3 bases: TGTGCCAGCAGTGGGGACAGCGAAACCGGGACCGGACCCTACAATGAGCAGTTCTTC. Protein sequence: CASSGDSETGTGPYNEQFF.

As to this clone: Different DNA sequences within this sample yield the same CDR3. This chain joins TRBV5-4 and TRBJ2-7, with 7 bases that match TRBD2. The CDR3 spans 15 residues. CDR1 and CDR2 from the germline V gene are SGHNT and YYREEE (reference sequence). The junction had 10 bases not matched to a gene; V was cut back by 3 bases and J by 4 bases. Here the CDR3 reads CASSWGGLAAYEQYF. In DNA, the CDR3 is TGTGCCAGCAGCTGGGGAGGGCTAGCGGCTTACGAGCAGTACTTC.

This clone was seen a single time. This rearrangement joins TRBV15 to TRBJ2-7; D possibly corresponds to TRBD2 (5 bases). V lost 1 base, J lost 0 bases, and 7 bases lay in between. Germline V gene sequence: CDR1 LNHNV, CDR2 YYDKDF (reference sequence). CDR3 length: 14 amino acids. The CDR3 here is CATSRVGNSYEQYF. DNA of the CDR3: TGTGCCACCAGCAGAGTCGGGAACTCCTACGAGCAGTACTTC. The complete variable domain, with remaining parts taken from reference TRBV15 and TRBJ2-7, reads DAMVIQNPRYQVTQFGKPVTLSCSQTLNHNVMYWYQQKSSQAPKLLFHYYDKDFNNEADTPDNFQSRRPNTSFCFLDIRSPGLGDTAMYLCATSRVGNSYEQYFGPGTRLTVT.

The chain uses TRBV5-4 and TRBJ1-3; TRBD1 is a possible D gene (6 bases). The CDR3 spans 13 residues. V lost 3 bases and J 3 bases, leaving 7 bases between the germline ends. The germline CDR1 and CDR2 sequences are SGHNT and YYREEE (reference sequence). The CDR3 reads CASSSGDGNTIYF. CDR3 coding DNA: TGTGCCAGCAGCTCAGGGGATGGAAACACCATATATTTT.

The chain has TRBV5-6 and TRBJ1-2; tentatively, D is TRBD1 (6 bases). The CDR3 runs to 19 residues. Trimming shortened V by 4 bases and J by 2 bases, and 27 bases separated the two germline ends. Per the germline V gene, CDR1 is SGHDT and CDR2 is YYEEEE. The CDR3, as DNA: TGTGCCAGCAGCCTACGGACAGCCTATACCCTAACATTAAACTATGGCTACACCTTC. Translation: CASSLRTAYTLTLNYGYTF.

This clone was counted a few times. Other nucleotide sequences in the sample specify the same CDR3. The chain has TRBV14 and TRBJ2-7; D unresolved. V gave up 1 base and J gave up 4 bases, with 5 bases separating them. Per the germline V gene, CDR1 is SGHDN and CDR2 is FVKESK. The CDR3 covers 12 residues. This CDR3 reads CASSQVSYEQYF. CDR3 DNA sequence: TGTGCCAGCAGCCAAGTCAGTTACGAGCAGTACTTC.

This chain's CDR3 is CASSPSGEGYQPQHF. The CDR3 nucleotides are TGTGCCAGCAGTCCCTCGGGGGAGGGGTATCAGCCCCAGCATTTT. This chain connects TRBV27 to TRBJ1-5; perhaps TRBD1 as D (5 bases). The germline V gene has CDR1 MNHEY and CDR2 SMNVEV (reference sequence). This CDR3 has 15 residues. The V end lost 5 bases, the J end lost 5 bases, and 16 bases lay between the germline ends.

The V call is TRBV18, the J call TRBJ1-1, with no clear D. In germline, CDR1 is KGHSH, CDR2 LQKENI. This CDR3 spans 13 amino acids. V lost 3 bases and J 1 base, leaving 6 bases between the germline ends. The CDR3 region has the DNA TGTGCCAGCTCACCCCGACAGAACACTGAAGCTTTCTTT. It encodes CASSPRQNTEAFF.

V is TRBV19 and J is TRBJ1-5, with D perhaps TRBD1 (5 bases). CDR3 size: 14 residues. The ends were cut back, 3 bases at V and 2 bases at J, with 8 bases in the middle. CDR1 and CDR2 from the germline V gene are LNHDA and SQIVND (reference sequence). This CDR3 reads CASSIWGRNQPQHF. The DNA of the CDR3 is TGTGCCAGTAGTATCTGGGGCCGCAATCAGCCCCAGCATTTT.

This clone appeared a single time. This chain joins TRBV7-9 and TRBJ2-5, with D possibly being TRBD1 or TRBD2 (6 bases each). With 6 bases removed from V and 4 bases from J, the gap between germline ends came to 18 bases. The germline gives CDR1 SEHNR, CDR2 FQNEAQ (reference sequence). This CDR3 is 15 amino acids long. The CDR3 loop reads CASSRPKGGTETQYF. CDR3 nucleotides: TGTGCCAGCAGTAGACCTAAGGGGGGCACAGAGACCCAGTACTTC.

The rearrangement joins TRBV11-2 to TRBJ1-1; D gene uncertain. V lost 2 bases to trimming and J lost 0 bases, with 4 bases between them. Germline CDR1 is SGHAT and CDR2 is FQNNGV. The CDR3 has 13 residues. CDR3 loop: CASSLSMNTEAFF. The CDR3 nucleotides are TGTGCCAGCAGCTTATCCATGAACACTGAAGCTTTCTTT.